Each of the 9 T cell receptor beta chains below was sequenced from the same sample in a study of OX40 agonist ivuxolimab in advanced cancers. Assay used: immunoSEQ multiplex PCR; TCRdb lists only in-frame clones, some missing. There are approximately 49,000 clones in the sample; around four fifths occur only once, and under 2% lies in the top ten. The material sequenced was CD4+ or CD8+ T cells sorted from blood, taken in a trial of the OX40 agonist ivuxolimab. Source of these receptors: an adult with an advanced solid tumor such as melanoma, head and neck, liver or kidney cancer.

This chain joins TRBV19 and TRBJ1-5; the D is unclear. The CDR3 loop spans 14 amino acids. Trimming stripped 11 bases from V and 9 bases from J, with 23 bases between. Germline assignment: CDR1 LNHDA and CDR2 SQIVND (reference sequence). CDR3 bases: TGTGCCTCCCAACCCCGAGATGGGCTAGGGCCCCAGCATTTT. This sequence encodes CASQPRDGLGPQHF. Using reference TRBV19 and TRBJ1-5 for the parts outside the CDR3, the full variable domain is DGGITQSPKYLFRKEGQNVTLSCEQNLNHDAMYWYRQDPGQGLRLIYYSQIVNDFQKGDIAEGYSVSREKKESFPLTVTSAQKNPTAFYLCASQPRDGLGPQHFGDGTRLSIL.

V and J are TRBV7-9 and TRBJ1-1, with a possible D match to TRBD1 (5 bases). This CDR3 comprises 14 residues. The V gene lost 5 bases and the J gene lost 6 bases, with 16 bases spanning the gap. Germline values: CDR1 SEHNR, CDR2 FQNEAQ (reference sequence). Here the CDR3 reads CASSQDSFEAEAFF. Here the CDR3 DNA reads TGTGCCAGCAGCCAAGACAGTTTTGAAGCTGAAGCTTTCTTT.

Worth noting for this clone: Mismatch with germline at one junction end may stem from a read error. This rearrangement joins TRBV28 to TRBJ2-7; 7 nucleotides agree with TRBD2. The CDR3 runs to 15 residues. Per the germline V gene, CDR1 is MDHEN and CDR2 is SYDVKM. The CDR3, as DNA: TGTGCCAGCAGTCCATTCGGGGGGTCGAACTACGGGCAGTACTTC. Protein: CASSPFGGSNYGQYF.

V gene TRBV4-1 combines with J gene TRBJ2-3; 9 bases map to TRBD2. This CDR3 comprises 14 residues. Germline values: CDR1 MGHRA, CDR2 YSYEKL. V gave up 5 bases and J gave up 3 bases; unmatched junction bases: 3. The CDR3 DNA sequence: TGCGCCAGCAGCTTGCGGGAGGGTACAGATACGCAGTATTTT. Residues: CASSLREGTDTQYF.

The chain combines TRBV11-2 with TRBJ2-5; D unresolved. The CDR3 runs to 12 residues. Germline V gene sequence: CDR1 SGHAT, CDR2 FQNNGV. V was trimmed by 4 bases and J by 5 bases, leaving 8 bases between them. The CDR3 nucleotides read TGTGCCAGCAGCTCGAATCGGGAGACCCAGTACTTC. Amino acids: CASSSNRETQYF. The whole variable domain, filled in from reference TRBV11-2 and TRBJ2-5, reads EAGVAQSPRYKIIEKRQSVAFWCNPISGHATLYWYQQILGQGPKLLIQFQNNGVVDDSQLPKDRFSAERLKGVDSTLKIQPAKLEDSAVYLCASSSNRETQYFGPGTRLLVL.

The rearrangement joins TRBV19 to TRBJ1-2; D ambiguous. Trimming took 7 bases from V and 4 from J, leaving 10 bases between them. Germline loops: CDR1 LNHDA, CDR2 SQIVND (reference sequence). The CDR3 runs 12 residues. The CDR3 protein is CASKGGPYGYTF. CDR3 nucleotides: TGTGCCAGTAAGGGCGGACCCTATGGCTACACCTTC.

The chain joins TRBV6-6 to TRBJ2-1; no definite D call. The CDR3 has 13 amino acids. Per the germline V gene, CDR1 is MNHNY and CDR2 is SVGAGI (reference sequence). V shed 3 bases and J shed 8 bases, with 11 bases lying between them. CDR3: CASSYGVLDEQFF. The CDR3 DNA sequence: TGTGCCAGCAGTTATGGGGTCTTAGATGAGCAGTTCTTC.

The V call is TRBV28, the J call TRBJ1-1, with TRBD1 as a possible D gene (5 bases). V was pared by 5 bases and J by 3 bases, with 16 bases between. The CDR3 is 15 residues long. Germline CDR1 and CDR2: MDHEN and SYDVKM. The CDR3 DNA follows: TGTGCCAGCAGTCCCCCAACGGGGGGGGACACTGAAGCTTTCTTT. The encoded protein is CASSPPTGGDTEAFF.

V gene TRBV5-1 combines with J gene TRBJ2-5, with 8 bases fitting TRBD2. CDR1 is SGHRS and CDR2 is YFSETQ in the germline V gene. The V and J ends lost 1 base and 2 bases, in that order; junction bases with no gene match: 4. CDR3 length: 15 amino acids. The CDR3 region has the DNA TGCGCCAGCAGCTTGACGACGGGAGGGCAAGAGACCCAGTACTTC. Protein product: CASSLTTGGQETQYF. Drawing the rest from reference TRBV5-1 and TRBJ2-5, the complete variable domain is KAGVTQTPRYLIKTRGQQVTLSCSPISGHRSVSWYQQTPGQGLQFLFEYFSETQRNKGNFPGRFSGRQFSNSRSEMNVSTLELGDSALYLCASSLTTGGQETQYFGPGTRLLVL.